This TCR beta chain is from a study of blood T cell repertoires in COVID-19. Study at large: Spain, Italy and the United States supplied samples that represented acute and convalescent COVID-19. Sources were T cells, B-cell-depleted T cells, or PBMCs; the material itself was cDNA or gDNA.

In the original analysis: From reference gene primer amplification, estimates of nucleated cell counts were derived. The protocol was immunoSEQ multiplex PCR, while the TCRdb copy is restricted to in-frame clones and leaves out a portion. V and J calls plus clone size are reproduced from that table; the DNA served to infer D and trimming. The sample contains about 230,000 clones, over 80% of which appear only once. CDR3 length: 15 residues. Germline V gives CDR1 MNHEY, CDR2 SMNVEV (reference sequence). With V trimmed by 6 bases and J by 2 bases, 7 bases remained unmatched. Sequencing used peripheral blood. The origin of this receptor is a man aged 35 to 55 with acute or convalescent COVID-19. This chain uses TRBV27 with TRBJ1-5; the match to TRBD1 covers 7 bases. The CDR3 is CASRYQGDGNQPQHF. CDR3 bases: TGTGCCAGCAGGTATCAGGGGGATGGCAATCAGCCCCAGCATTTT.